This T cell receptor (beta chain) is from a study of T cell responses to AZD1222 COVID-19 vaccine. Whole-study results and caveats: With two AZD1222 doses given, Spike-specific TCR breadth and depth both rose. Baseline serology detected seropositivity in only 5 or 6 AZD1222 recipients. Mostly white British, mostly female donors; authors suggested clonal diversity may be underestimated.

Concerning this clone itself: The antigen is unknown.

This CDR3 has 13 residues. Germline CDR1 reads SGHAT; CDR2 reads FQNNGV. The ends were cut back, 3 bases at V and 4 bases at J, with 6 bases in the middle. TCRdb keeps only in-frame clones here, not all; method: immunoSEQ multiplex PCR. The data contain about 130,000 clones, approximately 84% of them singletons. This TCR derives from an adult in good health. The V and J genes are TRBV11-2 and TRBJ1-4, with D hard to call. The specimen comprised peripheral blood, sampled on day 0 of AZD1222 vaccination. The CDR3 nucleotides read TGTGCCAGCAGCTTCGGTGGTAATGAAAAACTGTTTTTT. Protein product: CASSFGGNEKLFF. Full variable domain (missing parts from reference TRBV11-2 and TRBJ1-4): EAGVAQSPRYKIIEKRQSVAFWCNPISGHATLYWYQQILGQGPKLLIQFQNNGVVDDSQLPKDRFSAERLKGVDSTLKIQPAKLEDSAVYLCASSFGGNEKLFFGSGTQLSVL.